The 27 T cell receptor beta chains presented below share a single source sample, sequenced in a study of shared clonotypes between healthy human individuals. Clones were sequenced by immunoSEQ multiplex PCR, and TCRdb holds only the in-frame ones, with some missing. The sample yields some 1,400,000 clones, about 96% seen once. Input material: naive CD4+ T cells sorted from blood. The subset denotes: CD45RA+ positively selected. These receptors all come from a man aged 30-40 years in good health.

The CDR3, as DNA: TGTGCCAGCAGCTTAGTAGGGGCCCATAGCAATCAGCCCCAGCATTTT. It specifies CASSLVGAHSNQPQHF. V gene TRBV7-8 combines with J gene TRBJ1-5, with D perhaps TRBD1 (5 bases). Trimming stripped 1 base from V and 0 bases from J, with 10 bases between. The V gene's germline CDR1 is SGHVS and CDR2 FQNEAQ. This CDR3 spans 16 amino acids.

J is TRBJ1-1 and V is TRBV5-1; 9 bases line up with TRBD1. The germline V gene encodes CDR1 SGHRS and CDR2 YFSETQ. Trimming at V came to 3 bases and at J to 0 bases, leaving 6 bases not matched to a gene. This CDR3 is built from 16 residues. CDR3 sequence (DNA): TGCGCCAGCAGCTCGGGACAGGGATTCATGAACACTGAAGCTTTCTTT. Its protein is CASSSGQGFMNTEAFF.

V gene TRBV19 combines with J gene TRBJ2-7; D is undetermined. Deletions cut 5 bases from V and 1 base from J, with 9 bases between. There are 13 residues in the CDR3. Germline lookup yields CDR1 LNHDA and CDR2 SQIVND (reference sequence). The CDR3: CASSPTASYEQYF. The CDR3 coding sequence is TGTGCCAGTAGTCCAACAGCTTCCTACGAGCAGTACTTC.

This sequence joins TRBV5-1 and TRBJ2-5; D is undetermined. V lost 4 bases and J lost 0, with 13 bases in between. CDR3 length equals 15 residues. Germline loops: CDR1 SGHRS, CDR2 YFSETQ. In DNA form, the CDR3 reads TGCGCCAGCAGCACCGCGCTCCAGTACCAAGAGACCCAGTACTTC. This translates into CASSTALQYQETQYF.

The genes are TRBV23-1 and TRBJ1-5, with 9 bases that match TRBD1. TRBV23-1 is an open reading frame whose function is uncertain. This CDR3 has 16 residues. J was trimmed by 2 bases and V by 2 bases; bases with no gene match: 4. CDR3 in amino acids: CASSQRQGVRNQPQHF. In nucleotides, the CDR3 is TGCGCCAGCAGTCAACGACAGGGGGTCCGCAATCAGCCCCAGCATTTT.

V and J are TRBV7-9 and TRBJ2-1; 13 bases are shared with TRBD2. Per the germline V gene, CDR1 is SEHNR and CDR2 is FQNEAQ (reference sequence). The CDR3 length is 17 residues. The V segment lost 3 bases and the J segment 8 bases; nucleotides outside the gene matches: 10. The DNA for the CDR3 is TGTGCCAGCAGCTTTCCGGGGGGACTAGCGGGAATCGATGAGCAGTTCTTC. Translating it yields CASSFPGGLAGIDEQFF.

The chain combines TRBV9 with TRBJ2-5; 11 nucleotides line up with TRBD2. The ends lost 2 bases at V and 5 bases at J; junction bases unmatched: 2. This CDR3 is built from 14 residues. Germline CDR1 reads SGDLS; CDR2 reads YYNGEE. This chain's CDR3 is CASSVTSGTETQYF. Here the CDR3 DNA reads TGTGCCAGCAGCGTGACTAGCGGGACGGAGACCCAGTACTTC.

The genes are TRBV7-2 and TRBJ2-1; possible D gene TRBD1, 5 bases. This CDR3 has 14 residues. V was clipped by 2 bases and J by 3 bases, with 8 bases between them. Per the germline V gene, CDR1 is SGHTA and CDR2 is FQGNSA. CDR3 residues: CASSLQGGYNEQFF. The DNA of the CDR3 is TGTGCCAGCAGCTTACAGGGCGGCTACAATGAGCAGTTCTTC.

A remark on this clone: The sample contains more than one DNA sequence encoding this CDR3. V gene TRBV18 combines with J gene TRBJ1-4, with TRBD1 matching 8 bases. CDR1 is KGHSH and CDR2 is LQKENI in the germline V gene. This CDR3 comprises 14 residues. With 3 bases clipped from V and 7 bases from J, the junction kept 4 bases outside the gene matches. CDR3 sequence: CASSPDRVGEKLFF. The CDR3 nucleotides are TGTGCCAGCTCACCGGACAGGGTGGGTGAAAAACTGTTTTTT.

This chain connects TRBV27 to TRBJ1-2; D is unclear. Germline V lookup: CDR1 MNHEY, CDR2 SMNVEV (reference sequence). This CDR3 contains 13 residues. Deletions cut 1 base from V and 8 bases from J, with 11 bases between. CDR3 region: CASSLFPHEGYTF. Written as DNA, the CDR3 is TGTGCCAGCAGTTTATTCCCCCATGAAGGCTACACCTTC.

This chain links TRBV5-1 with TRBJ2-2; weak D call: TRBD2 (6 bases). The V gene lost 0 bases and the J gene lost 6 bases, with 15 bases spanning the gap. The CDR3 contains 16 residues. The V gene's germline CDR1 is SGHRS and CDR2 YFSETQ. CDR3 region: CASSLGGGPTAGELFF. The CDR3 DNA follows: TGCGCCAGCAGCTTGGGAGGAGGGCCTACTGCCGGGGAGCTGTTTTTT.

V is TRBV9 and J is TRBJ2-3; D is unclear. CDR3 length: 14 amino acids. V lost 3 bases, J lost 2 bases, and 10 bases lay in between. Germline loops: CDR1 SGDLS, CDR2 YYNGEE. This CDR3 reads CASSARSDTDTQYF. Written as DNA, the CDR3 is TGTGCCAGCAGCGCGCGCTCAGACACAGATACGCAGTATTTT.

The CDR3 DNA is TGCGCCAGCAGCTGGCAGGGGGAAGGCAATCAGCCCCAGCATTTT. Its protein is CASSWQGEGNQPQHF. The V gene is TRBV5-1, the J gene TRBJ1-5, with TRBD1 matching 7 bases. The CDR3 is made up of 15 amino acids. Germline CDR1 reads SGHRS; CDR2 reads YFSETQ. V shed 3 bases, J shed 2 bases, and the junction held 5 bases outside the gene matches.

The genes are TRBV4-3 and TRBJ2-7, with 14 bases fitting TRBD2. The CDR3 extends over 16 amino acids. V trimming: 1 base; J trimming: 2 bases; junction bases outside the gene matches: 1. Germline assignment: CDR1 LGHNA and CDR2 YSLEER. The CDR3 reads CASSQGLAGGPYEQYF. Written as DNA, the CDR3 is TGCGCCAGCAGCCAAGGACTAGCGGGAGGGCCCTACGAGCAGTACTTC.

This chain uses TRBV27 with TRBJ2-7; no definite D call. Trimming cost V 7 bases and J 0 bases, with 7 bases left between them. The CDR3 has 12 amino acids. Germline loops: CDR1 MNHEY, CDR2 SMNVEV (reference sequence). This CDR3 reads CASKASSYEQYF. CDR3 bases: TGTGCCAGCAAGGCCAGCTCCTACGAGCAGTACTTC.

The J gene is TRBJ2-7, the V gene TRBV5-6; D is possibly TRBD1 or TRBD2 (5 bases each). Per the germline V gene, CDR1 is SGHDT and CDR2 is YYEEEE. This CDR3 has 16 residues. The V end lost 4 bases, the J end lost 2 bases, and 19 bases lay between the germline ends. The CDR3 nucleotides read TGTGCCAGCAGCGGGGGAGACAGCCATTCTACCTACGAGCAGTACTTC. Protein sequence: CASSGGDSHSTYEQYF.

For the CDR3, the DNA is TGTGCCAGCAGCTCCCCAGCGGGAGGGCCTGTTTACGAGCAGTACTTC. It specifies CASSSPAGGPVYEQYF. The V and J genes are TRBV7-9 and TRBJ2-7; TRBD2 matches at 10 bases. Germline-derived CDR1 and CDR2 are SEHNR and FQNEAQ (reference sequence). The CDR3 is 16 residues long. The V gene end was trimmed by 4 bases and the J gene end by 4 bases; junction bases not matched to a gene: 10.

J is TRBJ2-7 and V is TRBV7-2; 7 bases map to TRBD1. There are 16 residues in the CDR3. The V gene's germline CDR1 is SGHTA and CDR2 FQGNSA. Unmatched junction bases numbered 10, after V lost 3 bases and J lost 2 bases. The CDR3 region is CASSFLRQGNTYEQYF. In DNA, the CDR3 is TGTGCCAGCAGCTTCTTACGACAGGGTAACACCTACGAGCAGTACTTC.

This clone was recorded once. The chain has TRBV5-4 and TRBJ1-3, with D possibly being TRBD1 (5 bases). Germline assignment: CDR1 SGHNT and CDR2 YYREEE (reference sequence). The CDR3 runs to 13 residues. The V gene lost 10 bases and the J gene lost 3 bases, with 14 bases spanning the gap. The CDR3 region is CARWGVFGNTIYF. The DNA of the CDR3 is TGTGCCCGGTGGGGGGTTTTTGGAAACACCATATATTTT. The full variable domain, with the rest looked up from reference TRBV5-4 and TRBJ1-3, is ETGVTQSPTHLIKTRGQQVTLRCSSQSGHNTVSWYQQALGQGPQFIFQYYREEENGRGNFPPRFSGLQFPNYSSELNVNALELDDSALYLCARWGVFGNTIYFGEGSWLTVV.

The chain has TRBV5-4 and TRBJ2-1; TRBD2 agrees at 9 bases. The V segment lost 0 bases and the J segment 1 base; nucleotides outside the gene matches: 8. CDR3 length: 18 residues. Germline V gene lookup returns CDR1 SGHNT and CDR2 YYREEE (reference sequence). The CDR3 nucleotides are TGTGCCAGCAGCTTGGGGAGGTCTAGCGGGGTGTCCTACAATGAGCAGTTCTTC. Protein: CASSLGRSSGVSYNEQFF. The variable domain in full, completed from reference TRBV5-4 and TRBJ2-1, reads ETGVTQSPTHLIKTRGQQVTLRCSSQSGHNTVSWYQQALGQGPQFIFQYYREEENGRGNFPPRFSGLQFPNYSSELNVNALELDDSALYLCASSLGRSSGVSYNEQFFGPGTRLTVL.

The J gene is TRBJ1-1, the V gene TRBV30; D is perhaps TRBD1 (5 bases). Trimming cost V 4 bases and J 5 bases, with 8 bases left between them. There are 11 residues in the CDR3. The germline gives CDR1 GTSNPN, CDR2 SVGIG (reference sequence). This chain's CDR3 is CAWTGRTEAFF. The CDR3 DNA sequence: TGTGCCTGGACAGGGCGGACTGAAGCTTTCTTT.

In regard to this clone: The junction and the germline gene differ at one end; a read error may be behind it. This chain links TRBV5-4 with TRBJ1-1, with 7 bases lining up with TRBD1. The CDR3 is 13 amino acids. Germline values: CDR1 SGHNT, CDR2 YYREEE (reference sequence). In DNA form, the CDR3 reads TGTGCCAGCAGCTTGGGAGGGGGCACTGGAGCTTTCTTT. It specifies CASSLGGGTGAFF.

The chain carries TRBV18 and TRBJ1-5, with TRBD1 matching 7 bases. This CDR3 contains 14 residues. Germline trimming cut 6 bases from V and 3 bases from J; bases unmatched to any gene: 5. Germline V lookup: CDR1 KGHSH, CDR2 LQKENI. The CDR3 DNA is TGTGCCAGCTCTCAGACAGGGTACAATCAGCCCCAGCATTTT. It codes for CASSQTGYNQPQHF.

Concerning this clone: This sample includes further DNA sequences coding for the same CDR3. The CDR3 protein is CSVATGDGYTF. The DNA of the CDR3 is TGCAGCGTCGCTACTGGCGATGGCTACACCTTC. This chain links TRBV29-1 with TRBJ1-2; D gene ambiguous. The CDR3 extends over 11 amino acids. With 6 bases removed from V and 6 bases from J, the gap between germline ends came to 11 bases. The germline V gene has CDR1 SQVTM and CDR2 ANQGSEA.

The V gene is TRBV5-1, the J gene TRBJ1-3; 8 nucleotides line up with TRBD1. Germline V CDR1 and CDR2: SGHRS, YFSETQ. The trim removed 7 bases at V and 7 bases at J, leaving 7 bases unmatched. The CDR3 sequence is 13 residues long. The CDR3 sequence: CASQGQGANTIYF. The CDR3 coding sequence is TGCGCCAGCCAGGGGCAGGGGGCGAACACCATATATTTT.

The chain joins TRBV5-5 to TRBJ1-5; the D is unclear. Germline V gives CDR1 SGHKS, CDR2 YYEKEE (reference sequence). The CDR3 length is 15 residues. Trimming pared 1 base from V and 2 bases from J, leaving 10 bases between. The CDR3 DNA sequence: TGTGCCAGCAGCTTGATCATTACGGGCAATCAGCCCCAGCATTTT. Translation: CASSLIITGNQPQHF.

The chain has TRBV21-1 and TRBJ1-5. TRBV21-1 is recorded as a pseudogene. This CDR3 comprises 18 residues. In DNA, the CDR3 is TGTGCCAGCAGCAAAAAGGGGAGAGGGTCCAGGAGCAATCAGCCCCAGCATTTT. Its protein is CASSKKGRGSRSNQPQHF.